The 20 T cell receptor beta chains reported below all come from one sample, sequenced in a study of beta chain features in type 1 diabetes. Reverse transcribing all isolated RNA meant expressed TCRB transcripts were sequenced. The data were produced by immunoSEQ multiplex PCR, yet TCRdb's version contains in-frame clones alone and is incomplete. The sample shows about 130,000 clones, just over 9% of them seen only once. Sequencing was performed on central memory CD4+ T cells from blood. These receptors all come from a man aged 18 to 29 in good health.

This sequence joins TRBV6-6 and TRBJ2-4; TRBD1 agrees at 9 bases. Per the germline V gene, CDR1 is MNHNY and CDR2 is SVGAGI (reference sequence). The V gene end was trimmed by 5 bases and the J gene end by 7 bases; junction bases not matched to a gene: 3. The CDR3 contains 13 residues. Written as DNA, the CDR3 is TGTGCCAGCAGTGCCGGGACAGGGAACATTCAGTACTTC. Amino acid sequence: CASSAGTGNIQYF.

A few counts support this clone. The CDR3 reads CASSYSGEPDTQYF. The CDR3 region has the DNA TGTGCCAGCAGTTACTCCGGGGAACCAGATACGCAGTATTTT. The genes are TRBV6-5 and TRBJ2-3, with D possibly TRBD2 on 5 matching bases. From germline, CDR1 is MNHEY and CDR2 SVGAGI. Trimming left V 0 bases short and J 4 bases short, with 8 bases between. This CDR3 is 14 amino acids long.

The CDR3 sequence: CASSLRPGQSYEQYF. In nucleotides, the CDR3 is TGTGCCAGCAGCTTAAGGCCAGGGCAGTCCTACGAGCAGTACTTC. The chain recombines TRBV7-2 with TRBJ2-7, with a possible D match to TRBD1 (5 bases). Deletions cut 2 bases from V and 1 base from J, with 12 bases between. This CDR3 region has 15 residues. The germline CDR1 and CDR2 sequences are SGHTA and FQGNSA.

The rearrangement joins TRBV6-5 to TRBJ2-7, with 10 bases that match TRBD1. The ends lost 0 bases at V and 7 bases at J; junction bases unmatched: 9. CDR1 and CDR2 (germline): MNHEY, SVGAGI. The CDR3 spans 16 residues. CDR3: CASSYSDRGLVGEQYF. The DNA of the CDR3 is TGTGCCAGCAGTTACTCCGACAGGGGGCTAGTAGGGGAGCAGTACTTC.

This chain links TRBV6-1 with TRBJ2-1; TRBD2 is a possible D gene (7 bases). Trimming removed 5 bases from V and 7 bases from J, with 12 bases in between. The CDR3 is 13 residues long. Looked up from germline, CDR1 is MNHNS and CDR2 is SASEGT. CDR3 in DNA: TGTGCCAGCAGTTTCGGGGGGCAGAATGAGCAGTTCTTC. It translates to CASSFGGQNEQFF.

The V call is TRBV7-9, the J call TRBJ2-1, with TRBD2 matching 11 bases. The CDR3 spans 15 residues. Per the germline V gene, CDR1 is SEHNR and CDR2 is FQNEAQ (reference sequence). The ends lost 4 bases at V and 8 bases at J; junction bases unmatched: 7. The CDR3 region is CASSSGTSGWDEQFF. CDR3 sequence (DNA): TGTGCCAGCAGCTCCGGGACTAGCGGTTGGGATGAGCAGTTCTTC.

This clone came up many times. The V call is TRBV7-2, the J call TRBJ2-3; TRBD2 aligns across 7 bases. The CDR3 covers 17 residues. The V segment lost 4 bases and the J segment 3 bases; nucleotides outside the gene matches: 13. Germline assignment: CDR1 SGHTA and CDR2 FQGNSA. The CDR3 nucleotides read TGTGCCAGCAGCTCCCCTGGTGGGCGGGGGAGGACAGATACGCAGTATTTT. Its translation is CASSSPGGRGRTDTQYF.

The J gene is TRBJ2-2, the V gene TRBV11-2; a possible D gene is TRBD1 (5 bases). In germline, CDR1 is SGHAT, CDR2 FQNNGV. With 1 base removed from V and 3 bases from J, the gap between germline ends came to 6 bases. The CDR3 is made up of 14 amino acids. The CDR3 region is CASSLGQYTGELFF. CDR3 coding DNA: TGTGCCAGCAGCTTAGGACAGTACACCGGGGAGCTGTTTTTT.

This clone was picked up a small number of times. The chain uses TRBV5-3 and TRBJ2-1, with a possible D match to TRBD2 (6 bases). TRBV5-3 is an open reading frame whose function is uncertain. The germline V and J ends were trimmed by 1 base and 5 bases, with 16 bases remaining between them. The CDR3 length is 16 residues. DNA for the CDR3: TGTGCCAGAAGCTTGTCCTCCCAGGGAGGAGACAATGAGCAGTTCTTC. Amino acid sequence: CARSLSSQGGDNEQFF.

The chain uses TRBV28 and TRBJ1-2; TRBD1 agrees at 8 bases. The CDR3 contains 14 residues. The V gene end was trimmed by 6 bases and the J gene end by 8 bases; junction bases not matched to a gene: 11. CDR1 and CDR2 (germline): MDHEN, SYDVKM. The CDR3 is CASSGDRIFSGYTF. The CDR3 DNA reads TGTGCCAGCAGCGGGGACAGGATCTTTTCGGGCTACACCTTC.

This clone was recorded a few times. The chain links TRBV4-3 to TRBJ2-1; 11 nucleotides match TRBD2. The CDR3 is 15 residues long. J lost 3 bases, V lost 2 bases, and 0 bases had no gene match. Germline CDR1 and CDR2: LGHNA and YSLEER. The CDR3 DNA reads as TGCGCCAGCAGCCAACTAGCGGGGGGCTACAATGAGCAGTTCTTC. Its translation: CASSQLAGGYNEQFF.

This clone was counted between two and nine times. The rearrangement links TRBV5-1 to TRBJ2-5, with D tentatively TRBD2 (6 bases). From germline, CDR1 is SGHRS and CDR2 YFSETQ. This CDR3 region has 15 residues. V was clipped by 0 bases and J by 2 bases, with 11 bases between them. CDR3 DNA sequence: TGCGCCAGCAGCTTGGGGACTCTAGCGCAAGAGACCCAGTACTTC. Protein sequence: CASSLGTLAQETQYF.

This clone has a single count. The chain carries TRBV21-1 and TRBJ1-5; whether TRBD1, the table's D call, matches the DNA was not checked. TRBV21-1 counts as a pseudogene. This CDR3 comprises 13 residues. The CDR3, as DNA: TGTGCCAGCGGGATCAGGGACAATCAGCCCCAGCATTTT. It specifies CASGIRDNQPQHF.

The CDR3 loop is CASSRGLAAYEQYF. CDR3 nucleotides: TGTGCCAGCAGCCGGGGACTAGCGGCCTACGAGCAGTACTTC. This chain links TRBV7-2 with TRBJ2-7; 11 nucleotides match TRBD2. V trimming: 5 bases; J trimming: 2 bases; junction bases outside the gene matches: 2. There are 14 residues in the CDR3. Germline CDR1 is SGHTA and CDR2 is FQGNSA.

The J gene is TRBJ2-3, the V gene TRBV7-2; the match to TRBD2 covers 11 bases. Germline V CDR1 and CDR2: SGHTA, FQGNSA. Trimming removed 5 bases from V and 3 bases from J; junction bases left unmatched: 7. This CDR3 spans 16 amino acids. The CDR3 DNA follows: TGTGCCAGCAGCGGATTAGCGGGGGGGCCGACAGATACGCAGTATTTT. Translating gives CASSGLAGGPTDTQYF.

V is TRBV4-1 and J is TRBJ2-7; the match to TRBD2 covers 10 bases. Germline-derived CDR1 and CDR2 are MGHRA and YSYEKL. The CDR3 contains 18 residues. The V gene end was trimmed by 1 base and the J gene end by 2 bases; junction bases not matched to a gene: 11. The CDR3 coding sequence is TGCGCCAGCAGCCAAGGTACTAGCGGGGCCTTACTTCCCTACGAGCAGTACTTC. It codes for CASSQGTSGALLPYEQYF.

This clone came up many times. The DNA for the CDR3 is TGTGCCAGCACTGGGGGGACCAAAAACATTCAGTACTTC. Translation gives CASTGGTKNIQYF. The genes are TRBV28 and TRBJ2-4; D possibly corresponds to TRBD2 (6 bases). V lost 7 bases and J 2 bases, leaving 9 bases between the germline ends. The germline CDR1 and CDR2 sequences are MDHEN and SYDVKM. The CDR3 contains 13 residues.

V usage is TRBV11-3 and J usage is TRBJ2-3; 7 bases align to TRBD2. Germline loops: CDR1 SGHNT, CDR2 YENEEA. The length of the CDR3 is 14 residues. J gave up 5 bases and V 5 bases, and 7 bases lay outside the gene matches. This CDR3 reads CASSRSGGLDTQYF. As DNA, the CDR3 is TGTGCCAGCAGCCGTTCGGGGGGTCTAGATACGCAGTATTTT. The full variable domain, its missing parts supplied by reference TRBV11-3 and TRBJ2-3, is EAGVVQSPRYKIIEKKQPVAFWCNPISGHNTLYWYLQNLGQGPELLIRYENEEAVDDSQLPKDRFSAERLKGVDSTLKIQPAELGDSAVYLCASSRSGGLDTQYFGPGTRLTVL.

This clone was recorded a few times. In DNA form, the CDR3 reads TGTGCCAGCAGCTCCGGTGAAAAACTGTTTTTT. Protein: CASSSGEKLFF. The chain is built from TRBV7-9 and TRBJ1-4; D remains unclear. This CDR3 contains 11 residues. Germline V gene sequence: CDR1 SEHNR, CDR2 FQNEAQ (reference sequence). V shed 4 bases and J shed 7 bases, with 4 bases lying between them.

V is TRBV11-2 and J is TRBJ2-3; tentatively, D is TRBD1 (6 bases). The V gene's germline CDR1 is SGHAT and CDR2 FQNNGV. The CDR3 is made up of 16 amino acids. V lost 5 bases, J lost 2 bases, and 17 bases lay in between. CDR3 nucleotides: TGTGCCAGCAGCCTAGCTATCAGGGGTGCCACAGATACGCAGTATTTT. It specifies CASSLAIRGATDTQYF.